A single sample gave rise to the 7 T cell receptor beta chains below, sequenced in a study of cytomegalovirus exposure and HLA in healthy donors (dated by TCRdb to about 2017). Library preparation used the immunoSEQ multiplex PCR assay. A mixture of 60 forward primers for TCR Vbeta segments and 13 reverse primers for TCR Jbeta segments was used in the multiplex PCR. TCRdb obtained this table from immuneACCESS and retained in-frame rearrangements with V and J assigned. These tables miss some clones; where compared with another copy, unresolved V genes account for less than half of the shortfall, and the remainder is unexplained. Across this sample there are 150,000 to 250,000 clones, with 85% seen only once. Jointly, the top ten make up 2% to 2.5% of the sample. Sequenced material: PBMCs. The source is a woman in her fifties or sixties in good health and CMV-seronegative.

The chain recombines TRBV7-9 with TRBJ2-1; the match to TRBD2 covers 11 bases. CDR3 size: 16 residues. Germline V CDR1 and CDR2: SEHNR, FQNEAQ (reference sequence). V shed 4 bases and J 6 bases; nucleotides not matched to a gene: 8. CDR3 sequence: CASSYPTSGKGNEQFF. The DNA for the CDR3 is TGTGCCAGCAGCTATCCGACTAGCGGGAAAGGCAATGAGCAGTTCTTC.

The chain links TRBV6-4 to TRBJ2-7; a possible D gene is TRBD2 (6 bases). The V end lost 7 bases, the J end lost 1 base, and 23 bases lay between the germline ends. The CDR3 loop spans 17 amino acids. Germline V gives CDR1 MRHNA, CDR2 SNTAGT. CDR3 in amino acids: CASIVPKGTQKSYEQYF. The CDR3 bases are TGTGCCAGCATCGTGCCAAAGGGGACTCAGAAGTCCTACGAGCAGTACTTC.

This chain links TRBV6-6 with TRBJ1-4, with D uncertain. Germline-derived CDR1 and CDR2 are MNHNY and SVGAGI (reference sequence). The CDR3 covers 15 residues. The V end lost 0 bases, the J end lost 7 bases, and 12 bases lay between the germline ends. The CDR3 spells CASSYSSPRGEKLFF. The CDR3 DNA reads TGTGCCAGCAGTTACTCGAGCCCCCGCGGTGAAAAACTGTTTTTT.

The chain carries TRBV28 and TRBJ1-3; a possible D gene is TRBD1 (6 bases). V gave up 5 bases and J gave up 2 bases, with 19 bases separating them. The germline V gene encodes CDR1 MDHEN and CDR2 SYDVKM. The length of the CDR3 is 17 residues. CDR3 nucleotides: TGTGCCAGCAGTACACAACAGGGAATCGAGGCTGGAAACACCATATATTTT. Protein sequence: CASSTQQGIEAGNTIYF.

The rearrangement uses TRBV6-1 and TRBJ1-4; D is possibly TRBD1 (6 bases). The CDR3 totals 16 residues. V lost 4 bases to trimming and J lost 1 base, with 13 bases between them. CDR1 is MNHNS and CDR2 is SASEGT in the germline V gene. The CDR3 sequence is CASSGGQGITNEKLFF. The CDR3 DNA sequence: TGTGCCAGCAGTGGTGGGCAGGGGATAACTAATGAAAAACTGTTTTTT.

In its sample, this clone was seen once. J is TRBJ1-5 and V is TRBV28; the match to TRBD1 covers 9 bases. Per the germline V gene, CDR1 is MDHEN and CDR2 is SYDVKM. J was trimmed by 3 bases and V by 3 bases; bases with no gene match: 6. The CDR3 contains 16 residues. For the CDR3, the DNA is TGTGCCAGCAGTTTTGCCGGGACAGGGAACAATCAGCCCCAGCATTTT. Its protein product is CASSFAGTGNNQPQHF.

V usage is TRBV28 and J usage is TRBJ2-1; weak D call: TRBD1 (6 bases). The CDR3 runs 15 residues. Germline CDR1 and CDR2: MDHEN and SYDVKM. The V end was cut by 7 bases, the J end by 2 bases, with 15 bases between. CDR3 DNA sequence: TGTGCCAGCACCCCAAGGACAGCGGCCTACAATGAGCAGTTCTTC. It is translated as CASTPRTAAYNEQFF.